These T cell receptor beta chains were read from a single sample in a study of Ad26.COV2.S vaccination and SARS-CoV-2 variants. Profiled with immunoSEQ multiplex PCR; TCRdb holds only in-frame clones, not every one. The sample yields 500,000 or so clones, 75% to 90% seen once. Sequencing used peripheral blood, obtained in a trial of Ad26.COV2.S vaccine versus placebo. These receptor sequences come from a person between 18 and 60 years old who received the Ad26.COV2.S COVID-19 vaccine or a placebo. Each CDR3 is given with its conserved first and last residue. The D gene is left open where the match is weak. Size is stated for part of the rows, as once, few or many counts, or as a class when the clone is expanded.

J | D | V | size | DNA | CDR3
TRBJ2-2 | . | TRBV10-3 | . | TGTGCCATCAGTGTTAGAGGGTTCACCGGGGAGCTGTTTTTT | CAISVRGFTGELFF
TRBJ2-1 | . | TRBV4-2 | few | TGTGCCAGCAGCTACGGGCTAGAGGGCCACAATGAGCAGTTCTTC | CASSYGLEGHNEQFF
TRBJ2-2 | TRBD1 | TRBV2 | . | TGTGCCAGCAGTCCGATGTGGGACAGTCGCACCGGGGAGCTGTTTTTT | CASSPMWDSRTGELFF
TRBJ1-5 | . | TRBV10-3 | . | TGTGCCATCAGTGAGGTCAGGGCGGACCAGCCCCAGCATTTT | CAISEVRADQPQHF
TRBJ1-1 | . | TRBV7-9 | . | TGTGCCAGCAGCTTAGCTGGGCAGGGCGTAGCTTTCTTT | CASSLAGQGVAFF
TRBJ1-2 | TRBD1 | TRBV6-4 | . | TGTGCCAGCAGCCCGGACAGGGGGCGATATGGCTACACCTTC | CASSPDRGRYGYTF
TRBJ1-1 | . | TRBV7-3 | . | TGTGCCAGCAGCTTACAGGGATGGGGCACTGAAGCTTTCTTT | CASSLQGWGTEAFF
TRBJ1-4 | . | TRBV30 | . | TGTGCCTGGAACCCAGGGGCGGGTGAAAAACTGTTTTTT | CAWNPGAGEKLFF
TRBJ1-2 | . | TRBV19 | . | TGTGCCAGTAGTATAGCCAGGAATTATGGCTACACCTTC | CASSIARNYGYTF
TRBJ1-2 | . | TRBV28 | . | TGTGCCAGCAGTTGGACAGACCTCGTTTACTATGGCTACACCTTC | CASSWTDLVYYGYTF
TRBJ2-2 | TRBD1 | TRBV7-2 | . | TGTGCCAGCAGCTTAGTTCAGGGGGCAGGCGGGGAGCTGTTTTTT | CASSLVQGAGGELFF
TRBJ2-1 | TRBD2 | TRBV4-2 | . | TGTGCCAGCAGCCAAGATGGCCTAGCGGGGGGGATGGATGAGCAGTTCTTC | CASSQDGLAGGMDEQFF
TRBJ2-5 | TRBD2 | TRBV5-8 | . | TGTGCCAGCAGCTCGTGGGGCGGGAGGGCCGAAGAGACCCAGTACTTC | CASSSWGGRAEETQYF
TRBJ2-7 | . | TRBV10-3 | . | TGTGCCATCAGTACGCCCAATACAGGGGAGGAAGGATACGAGCAGTACTTC | CAISTPNTGEEGYEQYF
TRBJ1-5 | . | TRBV10-3 | . | TGTGCCATCAGTGAGTCCGACGGTCAAAGGCAGCCCCAGCATTTT | CAISESDGQRQPQHF